Listed here are 28 T cell receptor beta chains from one sample, sequenced in a study of T cell repertoires in cytomegalovirus infection. TCRdb called the reads again in MiXCR, with one record for every CDR3 protein. The table has 680,000 or so distinct CDR3 sequences, 35% to 40% seen once; the top ten hold under 3.5%. The sequenced sample consisted of PBMCs. These receptors originate from a human donor in good health (CMV status not recorded). Some clones in this sample may be carry-over from other donors' samples.

The rearrangement links TRBV11-1 to TRBJ2-1, with 11 bases matching TRBD2. Germline loops: CDR1 SGHAT, CDR2 FQDESV (reference sequence). This CDR3 contains 16 residues. V trimming: 0 bases; J trimming: 8 bases; junction bases outside the gene matches: 6. The CDR3: CASSLALAGGPHEQFF. The CDR3 nucleotides are TGTGCCAGCAGCTTAGCCCTAGCGGGGGGACCCCATGAGCAGTTCTTC.

CDR3 loop: CASRIQGGANGYTF. CDR3 coding DNA: TGTGCCAGCAGGATCCAGGGGGGCGCGAATGGCTACACCTTC. This chain connects TRBV12-3 or TRBV12-4 to TRBJ1-2; TRBD1 aligns across 7 bases. This CDR3 spans 14 amino acids. Trimming cost V 6 bases and J 6 bases; bases outside gene matches: 10.

The chain uses TRBV4-1 and TRBJ2-5, with D possibly matching TRBD2 (6 bases). This CDR3 region has 15 residues. Per the germline V gene, CDR1 is MGHRA and CDR2 is YSYEKL. The V end was cut by 0 bases, the J end by 14 bases, with 22 bases between. CDR3 loop: CASSQDPLGGEIDYF. DNA for the CDR3: TGCGCCAGCAGCCAAGACCCCCTGGGCGGGGAAATCGATTACTTC.

The genes are TRBV7-8 and TRBJ2-1; D is possibly TRBD1 or TRBD2 (6 bases each). V was cut by 3 bases and J by 10 bases, with 13 bases left in between. The CDR3 has 13 residues. The germline V gene has CDR1 SGHVS and CDR2 FQNEAQ. This chain's CDR3 is CASSFRGPWEQFF. The CDR3 DNA sequence: TGTGCCAGCAGCTTTCGGGGGCCTTGGGAGCAGTTCTTC.

This chain connects TRBV10-3 to TRBJ2-5, with D perhaps assigned TRBD1 or TRBD2 (5 bases each). Germline loops: CDR1 ENHRY, CDR2 SYGVKD. Trimming stripped 6 bases from V and 3 bases from J, with 11 bases between. This CDR3 has 13 residues. CDR3 DNA sequence: TGTGCCATCAGGACGGGACGGGAAGAGACCCAGTACTTC. Residues: CAIRTGREETQYF.

J is TRBJ2-1 and V is TRBV27, with 12 bases matching TRBD2. CDR1 and CDR2 (germline): MNHEY, SMNVEV (reference sequence). The CDR3 length is 16 residues. The V gene end was trimmed by 6 bases and the J gene end by 1 base; junction bases not matched to a gene: 4. CDR3 sequence: CASSGTSGFSYNEQFF. The DNA for the CDR3 is TGTGCCAGCAGCGGGACTAGCGGGTTTTCCTACAATGAGCAGTTCTTC.

The rearrangement uses TRBV7-9 and TRBJ2-7; a possible D gene is TRBD2 (6 bases). Trimming pared 4 bases from V and 7 bases from J, leaving 17 bases between. CDR1 and CDR2 from the germline V gene are SEHNR and FQNEAQ (reference sequence). The CDR3 is made up of 14 amino acids. The chain's CDR3 is CASSSEGSEGEQYF. The CDR3 DNA follows: TGTGCCAGCAGCTCGGAGGGGTCGGAGGGAGAGCAGTACTTC. The complete variable domain, with remaining parts taken from reference TRBV7-9 and TRBJ2-7, reads DTGVSQNPRHKITKRGQNVTFRCDPISEHNRLYWYRQTLGQGPEFLTYFQNEAQLEKSRLLSDRFSAERPKGSFSTLEIQRTEQGDSAMYLCASSSEGSEGEQYFGPGTRLTVT.

This rearrangement joins TRBV6-1 to TRBJ1-2; D is unresolved. V was trimmed by 5 bases and J by 0 bases, leaving 16 bases between them. Germline CDR1 and CDR2: MNHNS and SASEGT. The CDR3 extends over 16 amino acids. CDR3 amino acids: CASSTTHWDTNYGYTF. In DNA form, the CDR3 reads TGTGCCAGCAGTACGACTCATTGGGATACTAACTATGGCTACACCTTC.

The chain carries TRBV14 and TRBJ2-3, with D tentatively TRBD2 (6 bases). Germline V gives CDR1 SGHDN, CDR2 FVKESK. V lost 2 bases and J lost 9, with 18 bases in between. This CDR3 has 15 amino acids. The CDR3 loop reads CASSQKGLGGQTQYF. CDR3 sequence (DNA): TGTGCCAGCAGCCAAAAAGGACTGGGGGGTCAAACGCAGTATTTT.

The chain has TRBV7-9 and TRBJ2-7; 8 bases match TRBD1. Per germline, CDR1 SEHNR and CDR2 FQNEAQ (reference sequence). This CDR3 has 17 amino acids. The J segment lost 2 bases and the V segment lost 1 base, leaving 10 bases of the junction unmatched. This CDR3 reads CASSLVLRDRSTYEQYF. As DNA, the CDR3 is TGTGCCAGCAGCTTAGTCTTAAGGGACAGGAGTACCTACGAGCAGTACTTC. The full variable domain, rest sourced from reference TRBV7-9 and TRBJ2-7, is DTGVSQNPRHKITKRGQNVTFRCDPISEHNRLYWYRQTLGQGPEFLTYFQNEAQLEKSRLLSDRFSAERPKGSFSTLEIQRTEQGDSAMYLCASSLVLRDRSTYEQYFGPGTRLTVT.

At least ten counts were recorded for this clonotype. This chain uses TRBV12-3 or TRBV12-4 with TRBJ2-2, with a possible D match to TRBD1 (5 bases). The CDR3 loop spans 17 amino acids. V lost 7 bases and J lost 4, with 22 bases in between. CDR3 amino acids: CASTATAGFYRTGELFF. DNA for the CDR3: TGTGCCAGCACCGCGACAGCAGGGTTCTATCGCACCGGGGAGCTGTTTTTT.

As for this clonotype: Compared with germline, one end of the junction differs, possibly owing to a read error. The chain recombines TRBV7-8 with TRBJ1-2; D gene uncertain. CDR3 size: 16 residues. The germline V gene encodes CDR1 SGHVS and CDR2 FQNEAQ. In DNA, the CDR3 is TGTGCCAGCAGCCCCGGGAAACTCGTGTACAGAGATGGCTCAGCCTTC. Translation: CASSPGKLVYRDGSAF. Variable domain in full (rest from reference TRBV7-8 and TRBJ1-2): GAGVSQSPRYKVAKRGQDVALRCDPISGHVSLFWYQQALGQGPEFLTYFQNEAQLDKSGLPSDRFFAERPEGSVSTLKIQRTQQEDSAVYLCASSPGKLVYRDGSAFGSGTRLTVV.

The gene calls are TRBV7-9 and TRBJ1-1; D not certain. The CDR3 runs to 15 residues. V lost 5 bases to trimming and J lost 0 bases, with 13 bases between them. Germline lookup yields CDR1 SEHNR and CDR2 FQNEAQ (reference sequence). CDR3 sequence (DNA): TGTGCCAGCAGCGGTCGCCAGTCAATGAACACTGAAGCTTTCTTT. Its translation is CASSGRQSMNTEAFF.

This clonotype was found many times. The chain joins TRBV7-2 to TRBJ2-7; D gene uncertain. The CDR3 covers 15 residues. Trimming stripped 3 bases from V and 0 bases from J, with 12 bases between. Germline V gives CDR1 SGHTA, CDR2 FQGNSA. CDR3 nucleotides: TGTGCCAGCAGCTTTGAACGCGGACCCTCCTACGAGCAGTACTTC. Translation gives CASSFERGPSYEQYF. The full variable domain, its missing parts supplied by reference TRBV7-2 and TRBJ2-7, is GAGVSQSPSNKVTEKGKDVELRCDPISGHTALYWYRQSLGQGLEFLIYFQGNSAPDKSGLPSDRFSAERTGGSVSTLTIQRTQQEDSAVYLCASSFERGPSYEQYFGPGTRLTVT.

This chain uses TRBV28 with TRBJ1-6; D remains unclear. This CDR3 is 12 amino acids long. V was trimmed by 6 bases and J by 10 bases, leaving 10 bases between them. Germline CDR1 reads MDHEN; CDR2 reads SYDVKM. The CDR3 nucleotides are TGTGCCAGCAGCCGAAAGGGATCACCCCTCCACTTT. It is translated as CASSRKGSPLHF.

The rearrangement links TRBV2 to TRBJ1-1, with unresolved D. Germline values: CDR1 SNHLY, CDR2 FYNNEI. The CDR3 runs to 16 residues. V gave up 1 base and J gave up 0 bases, with 12 bases separating them. CDR3 sequence reads: CASSEGPVSMNTEAFF. For the CDR3, the DNA is TGTGCCAGCAGTGAAGGGCCGGTTTCAATGAACACTGAAGCTTTCTTT.

This clonotype was detected a few times. The chain has TRBV7-6 and TRBJ2-1; TRBD2 matches at 10 bases. CDR3 length: 17 amino acids. Germline CDR1 SGHVS, CDR2 FNYEAQ. The junction had 22 bases not matched to a gene; V was cut back by 5 bases and J by 15 bases. The CDR3 nucleotides read TGTGCCAGCAGCCCCCTCAGTCGAGCTAGCGGGAGCTCCGCACGGTTCTTC. Its protein product is CASSPLSRASGSSARFF.

Comment on this clonotype: The CDR3 end shows no conserved phenylalanine or tryptophan, and so a read error is likely. This sequence joins TRBV7-2 and TRBJ2-3; D remains unclear. V was shortened by 5 bases and J by 6 bases, with 15 bases between the two germline ends. This CDR3 has 14 residues. Looked up from germline, CDR1 is SGHTA and CDR2 is FQGNSA. CDR3 region: CASSQGLIRDTQYC. Written as DNA, the CDR3 is TGTGCCAGCAGCCAAGGGCTTATCCGGGATACGCAGTATTGT.

The chain is built from TRBV5-4 and TRBJ1-6, with D unclear. CDR3 length: 15 amino acids. Looked up from germline, CDR1 is SGHNT and CDR2 is YYREEE (reference sequence). The V and J ends lost 0 bases and 7 bases respectively, with 11 bases between them. Written as DNA, the CDR3 is TGTGCCAGCAGCTTGGTTTCCCCGACGAATTCACCCCTCCACTTT. Translation gives CASSLVSPTNSPLHF.

Notes on this clonotype: An end of the junction does not agree with germline; a read error may underlie this. The chain has TRBV5-1 and TRBJ1-2; no clear D. This CDR3 is 13 amino acids long. Per germline, CDR1 SGHRS and CDR2 YFSETQ. The CDR3 DNA is TGCGCCAGCAGCTTGTCAGAGGACTATGGCTACCCCTTC. Translation: CASSLSEDYGYPF.

This chain joins TRBV7-3 and TRBJ1-1, with a possible D match to TRBD1 (6 bases). Between the trimmed V and J ends, which lost 8 bases and 4 bases, there was a span of 14 bases. There are 13 residues in the CDR3. The germline V gene has CDR1 SGHTA and CDR2 FQGTGA. The CDR3 coding sequence is TGTGCCAGCGAACAGGGACCCGGCACTGAAGCTTTCTTT. As protein: CASEQGPGTEAFF.

This rearrangement joins TRBV9 to TRBJ1-1; no definite D call. This CDR3 is built from 15 residues. The germline V gene has CDR1 SGDLS and CDR2 YYNGEE. The V end was cut by 5 bases, the J end by 1 base, with 15 bases between. This chain's CDR3 is CASSAYMLRNTEAFF. The CDR3 nucleotides are TGTGCCAGCAGTGCTTACATGCTGAGGAACACTGAAGCTTTCTTT.

This clonotype came up many times. The gene calls are TRBV12-3 or TRBV12-4 and TRBJ1-1, with D perhaps TRBD1 (6 bases). Trimming pared 7 bases from V and 0 bases from J, leaving 24 bases between. CDR3 size: 18 residues. The CDR3: CASTLAGVGRGLNTEAFF. As DNA, the CDR3 is TGTGCCAGCACCCTGGCCGGGGTTGGCAGGGGCCTGAACACTGAAGCTTTCTTT.

The chain combines TRBV4-1 with TRBJ1-1; D is unclear. Germline CDR1 is MGHRA and CDR2 is YSYEKL. V gave up 1 base and J gave up 3 bases, with 12 bases separating them. This CDR3 has 15 residues. The CDR3 DNA reads TGCGCCAGCAGCCAAGTCTCTGGGTATCACACTGAAGCTTTCTTT. Protein product: CASSQVSGYHTEAFF.

About this clonotype: This may be a read error, as it is one base from a much larger clone. The V gene is TRBV7-2, the J gene TRBJ2-7, with D perhaps TRBD2 (6 bases). V dropped 1 base and J dropped 9 bases, with 28 bases sitting between them. CDR3 length equals 18 residues. Per the germline V gene, CDR1 is SGHTA and CDR2 is FQGNSA. In nucleotides, the CDR3 is TGTGCCAGCAGCTTAGGGGGGGTGGCGGCTCCCTCCTGGAAGTGGCAGTACTTC. It codes for CASSLGGVAAPSWKWQYF.

This clonotype has more than one count but fewer than ten. This chain connects TRBV7-8 to TRBJ2-7; the match to TRBD2 covers 8 bases. Germline CDR1 SGHVS, CDR2 FQNEAQ. V lost 10 bases to trimming and J lost 4 bases; unmatched junction nucleotides: 12. This CDR3 has 14 residues. The CDR3 region has the DNA TGTGCCACCCACAAGACCGGGACTAGTTACGAGCAGTACTTC. Encoded protein: CATHKTGTSYEQYF.

This chain uses TRBV28 with TRBJ2-2, with D maybe TRBD1 (5 bases). CDR3 length: 18 residues. The germline V gene encodes CDR1 MDHEN and CDR2 SYDVKM. V was cut by 4 bases and J by 1 base, with 19 bases left in between. Here the CDR3 reads CASSSRGRGRRNTGELFF. In DNA form, the CDR3 reads TGTGCCAGCAGTTCTAGGGGCCGCGGCAGGAGGAACACCGGGGAGCTGTTTTTT.

This clonotype came up many times. V gene TRBV4-1 combines with J gene TRBJ2-7, with D maybe TRBD1 (6 bases). The CDR3 loop spans 15 amino acids. Germline CDR1 is MGHRA and CDR2 is YSYEKL. V lost 4 bases to trimming and J lost 5 bases, with 18 bases between them. The CDR3 DNA sequence: TGCGCCAGCAGCCTTCTAGACGTGGGGGCCCACGAGCAGTACTTC. Translation: CASSLLDVGAHEQYF.